This TCR beta chain appears in the sequencing data of a study of regulatory T cells in long-lasting Graves disease. Indicated time point: newly diagnosed GD, antithyroid drugs for less than 3 months. PBMCs provided the RNA from which the TCR library was made. Arm-PCR of CDR3 regions with iRepertoire HTBI primers generated TCR beta libraries. TCRdb analysed the multiplex PCR reads with MiXCR anew, one entry per CDR3 protein. The sample consists of 450,000 to 600,000 distinct CDR3 sequences, about a sixth of them appearing once. The same sample was also studied in work on T cells in Graves' hyperthyroidism and ophthalmopathy.

The TCR comes from a man in his forties or fifties with Graves disease. Sample: peripheral blood mononuclear cells (PBMCs), taken at new diagnosis, from a patient treated with antithyroid drugs.

DNA of the CDR3: TGTGCCAGCAGTTCCTCCCAGGAGCCCTACAATGAGCAGTTCTTC. Protein product: CASSSSQEPYNEQFF. The chain is built from TRBV28 and TRBJ2-1, with D unclear. Trimming removed 4 bases from V and 2 bases from J, with 12 bases in between. CDR1 is MDHEN and CDR2 is SYDVKM in the germline V gene. This CDR3 region has 15 residues. The complete variable domain, with remaining parts taken from reference TRBV28 and TRBJ2-1, reads DVKVTQSSRYLVKRTGEKVFLECVQDMDHENMFWYRQDPGLGLRLIYFSYDVKMKEKGDIPEGYSVSREKKERFSLILESASTNQTSMYLCASSSSQEPYNEQFFGPGTRLTVL.